Reported below is one TCR beta chain. Its antigen has not been determined. Nothing much larger sits one base from this clone, and base qualities are not available. The time point label of this sample denotes: peripheral blood 6 weeks after treatment start. A cohort of 25 to 35 patients with locally advanced or metastatic urothelial carcinoma, treated at Memorial Sloan Kettering on a trial protocol, was included. Peripheral blood mononuclear cells were collected pretreatment and during treatment, at between 1 and 8 total time points per patient. The Qiagen DNeasy Blood extraction kit was used to purify genomic DNA from total PBMCs and from tumor samples. PBMCs were collected pretreatment and during treatment and were isolated and stored as previously described. The data stem from a study of PD-L1 blockade in urothelial cancer (dated by TCRdb to about 2017). Background for the entire study: Therapy was started at some point between 2013 and 2015 for all patients, and atezolizumab 1,200 mg was administered intravenously every 3 weeks. Blood samples were analyzed at two time points: 3 weeks after treatment start (second dose) and 6 weeks after treatment start. Blood samples gave median yields of roughly 150,000 T cells and over 80,000 unique TCRs, along with a median clonality of approximately 0.08. Somatic, immune and clinical correlates of response to PD-L1 blockade with atezolizumab in urothelial cancer were the focus of an exploratory multi-omic analysis. In the same patients, whole exome sequencing and RNA sequencing of pretreatment tumors were performed in addition to TCR sequencing. Pretreatment blood TCR-seq was available for 27 to 30 patients, at least one posttreatment blood collection was obtained for some 24 patients, and tumor TCR-seq was available for some 24 patients. Progression-free survival longer than 6 months counted as durable clinical benefit, and TCR features were additionally tested against both progression-free and overall survival. Patients had an ECOG performance status of 0 or 1 and had received between 0 and 3 prior chemotherapy regimens. Durable clinical benefit was achieved by nine patients but not by the remaining 20. Pretreatment tumor samples and matched peripheral blood, collected serially before and after atezolizumab treatment, underwent TCR sequencing. About nine tenths of the roughly 29 patients were identified as males with urothelial cancer of bladder origin, and a prior smoking history was reported by 18 of 29 patients.

The investigation overall reported the following: A pretreatment peripheral blood TCR clonality below the median was linked to improved progression-free and overall survival. Greater expansion of tumor-associated TCR clones in peripheral blood 3 weeks after the start of treatment was observed in patients with durable benefit (n ≈ 24, p = 0.022). Because the sample size was small (n ≈ 30) and many exploratory analyses were performed, the results are intended to be hypothesis-generating.

Synthetic TCR analog templates were spiked into each PCR to estimate absolute template abundance from read counts. TCRbeta CDR3 regions were amplified from genomic DNA with bias-controlled V and J gene primers using the immunoSEQ assay. Rearranged TCRbeta segments were sequenced at approximately 20X coverage. The study's processing was this. Clustering was used to correct sequencing errors, and CDR3s were annotated against IMGT so that V, D and J genes could be assigned. Downstream analyses used only productive TCRbeta rearrangements and left out out-of-frame or stop-codon sequences. To compute clonality, Shannon entropy was normalized by the log of the number of unique productive sequences and then subtracted from one. Fisher's exact test with Benjamini-Hochberg correction, at a threshold of adjusted p below 0.01, was used to find clones that differed between time points or between blood and tumor. TCRdb mirrors the immuneACCESS table, restricted to in-frame sequences. Some clones are absent from its copies; in checked studies, under half trace to an unresolved V gene, and the reason for the others is unknown. V and J calls and clone size follow that table, whereas D and trimming were derived from the DNA. This sample holds over 15,000 clones; around 86% were observed only once. The top ten constitute 1.5% to 2% of the sample.

The CDR3, from cysteine to phenylalanine, totals 14 residues. Of the read, only the CDR3 DNA is kept; its 42 bases are in frame from base 1. V and J are truncated by 4 bases and 7 bases respectively, leaving an intervening sequence of 14 bases. CDR1 and CDR2, per the germline V gene, are SGHRS and YFSETQ. The receptor chain draws on TRBV5-1 and TRBJ2-2, with TRBD1 perhaps the D gene, on 6 matching bases. This clonotype originated in a man over 45 with urothelial cancer. The specimen was PBMCs, collected around atezolizumab (anti-PD-L1) treatment. The CDR3 protein: CASSPDSGGGELFF. The DNA reads TGCGCCAGCAGCCCGGACAGTGGCGGCGGGGAGCTGTTTTTT.